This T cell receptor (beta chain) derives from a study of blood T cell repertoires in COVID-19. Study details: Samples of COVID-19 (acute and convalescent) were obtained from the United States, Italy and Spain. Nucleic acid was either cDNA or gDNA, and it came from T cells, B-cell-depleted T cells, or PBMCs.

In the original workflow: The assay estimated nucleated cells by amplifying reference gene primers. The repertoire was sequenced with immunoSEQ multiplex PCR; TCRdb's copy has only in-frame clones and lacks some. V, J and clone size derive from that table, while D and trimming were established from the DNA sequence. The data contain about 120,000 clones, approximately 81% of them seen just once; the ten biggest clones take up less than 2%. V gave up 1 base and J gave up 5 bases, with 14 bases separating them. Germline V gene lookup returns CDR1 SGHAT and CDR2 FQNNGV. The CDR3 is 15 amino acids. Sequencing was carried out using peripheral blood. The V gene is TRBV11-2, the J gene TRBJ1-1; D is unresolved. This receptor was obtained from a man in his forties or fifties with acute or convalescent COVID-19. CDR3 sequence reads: CASSLGARGNTEAFF. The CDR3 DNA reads TGTGCCAGCAGCTTAGGGGCGAGAGGGAATACTGAAGCTTTCTTT.